This T cell receptor beta chain was recovered during a study of blood T cells in healthy people across ages. Regarding the study as a whole: What prevented conclusive comparison of naive and antigen-experienced cells was that PBMCs were unsorted.

Together with a sample-barcoded 5' primer, a J-beta primer mix was included in a second PCR lasting roughly 6 to 12 cycles. TCRdb processed the 5' RACE reads anew with MiXCR; each CDR3 protein has one entry. The table lists more than 1.4 million distinct CDR3 sequences, roughly 40% of them singletons. Isolation of PBMCs gave at least 6.5 million cells per sample. CDR3 length: 17 amino acids. The germline V and J ends were trimmed by 1 base and 11 bases, with 27 bases remaining between them. CDR1 SGHRS and CDR2 YFSETQ come from the germline V gene. Details on this clonotype: Its matching antigen is unknown.

The TCR originated in a woman aged 18 to 35 in good health. Sequences were obtained from blood. The chain carries TRBV5-1 and TRBJ2-5; maybe TRBD2 (7 bases). The CDR3 DNA reads TGCGCCAGCAGCTTGAAGTCGTCGGGGGGCCCCTACAATGAGCAGTACTTC. Residues: CASSLKSSGGPYNEQYF. The variable domain in full, completed from reference TRBV5-1 and TRBJ2-5, reads KAGVTQTPRYLIKTRGQQVTLSCSPISGHRSVSWYQQTPGQGLQFLFEYFSETQRNKGNFPGRFSGRQFSNSRSEMNVSTLELGDSALYLCASSLKSSGGPYNEQYFGPGTRLLVL.